This entry lists 22 T cell receptor beta chains sequenced from one sample in a study of regulatory T cells in long-lasting Graves disease. TCR beta libraries were built with iRepertoire HTBI primers and Arm-PCR of CDR3 regions. TCRdb re-derived calls from the multiplex PCR reads in MiXCR, one entry per CDR3 protein. The sample lists some 370,000 distinct CDR3 sequences; more than 20% were seen once. This sample's time point: persistent/refractory GD, antithyroid drugs over 5 years with positive TRAb. The authors made the TCR library using RNA they extracted from PBMCs. The sample was peripheral blood mononuclear cells (PBMCs), taken when the disease was refractory, from a patient treated with antithyroid drugs. The receptors were gathered from a female donor with Graves disease.

There are a few counts of this clonotype. This is likely a read error, given that the CDR3 carries no conserved phenylalanine or tryptophan at its end. The chain carries TRBV19 and TRBJ1-2; D unresolved. There are 15 residues in the CDR3. CDR1 LNHDA and CDR2 SQIVND come from the germline V gene (reference sequence). The V end was cut by 3 bases, the J end by 4 bases, with 15 bases between. The CDR3: CASSIQIGEVYGYTL. The CDR3 DNA follows: TGTGCCAGTAGTATTCAGATCGGGGAAGTCTATGGCTACACCCTC.

The chain links TRBV28 to TRBJ2-5, with D possibly being TRBD1 or TRBD2 (6 bases each). The CDR3 consists of 15 residues. The germline V gene encodes CDR1 MDHEN and CDR2 SYDVKM. Deletions cut 6 bases from V and 4 bases from J, with 18 bases between. The CDR3 sequence: CASSLWGASGETQYF. DNA of the CDR3: TGTGCCAGCAGCCTCTGGGGGGCGAGTGGAGAGACCCAGTACTTC.

This clonotype turned up a few times. The chain has TRBV30 and TRBJ1-5; TRBD1 might be the D (6 bases). The CDR3 length is 14 residues. Trimming cost V 0 bases and J 10 bases, with 16 bases left between them. Germline V gives CDR1 GTSNPN, CDR2 SVGIG (reference sequence). The CDR3 here is CAWSVSGASQPQHF. CDR3 DNA sequence: TGTGCCTGGAGTGTATCGGGGGCTAGTCAACCCCAGCATTTT.

At least ten counts were recorded for this clonotype. The V and J genes are TRBV30 and TRBJ2-5; D possibly matches TRBD1 or TRBD2 (5 bases each). CDR3 size: 11 residues. Germline-derived CDR1 and CDR2 are GTSNPN and SVGIG (reference sequence). V was shortened by 2 bases and J by 5 bases, with 6 bases between the two germline ends. CDR3 DNA sequence: TGTGCCTGGAGTTGGGGGGAGACCCAGTACTTC. This codes for CAWSWGETQYF.

This clonotype has only one observation. The J gene is TRBJ2-3, the V gene TRBV5-5, with D unresolved. Germline V gene data show CDR1 as SGHKS and CDR2 as YYEKEE (reference sequence). Trimming took off 0 bases at V and 6 bases at J, with 8 bases between the two ends. This CDR3 comprises 13 residues. For the CDR3, the DNA is TGTGCCAGCAGCTTGGGAAGCTGGGATACGCAGTATTTT. Translation: CASSLGSWDTQYF.

The chain is built from TRBV13 and TRBJ2-7; TRBD2 aligns across 11 bases. Germline CDR1 PRHDT, CDR2 FYEKMQ (reference sequence). The CDR3 has 15 amino acids. V was clipped by 6 bases and J by 3 bases; unmatched bases: 7. CDR3 bases: TGTGCCAGCAGGGAACGGACTAGCGGGTTCTACGAGCAGTACTTC. Translated, it gives CASRERTSGFYEQYF.

This clonotype was recorded at least ten times. The rearrangement joins TRBV19 to TRBJ1-1; possible D gene TRBD1, 6 bases. Germline V CDR1 and CDR2: LNHDA, SQIVND (reference sequence). The V end lost 4 bases, the J end lost 0 bases, and 9 bases lay between the germline ends. The CDR3 has 14 amino acids. The CDR3 region has the DNA TGTGCCAGTAGTAAGGACAGATTGAACACTGAAGCTTTCTTT. Translated: CASSKDRLNTEAFF.

The chain carries TRBV5-1 and TRBJ2-3; the D is unclear. Trimming removed 5 bases from V and 5 bases from J, with 12 bases in between. CDR3 size: 13 residues. CDR1 and CDR2 from the germline V gene are SGHRS and YFSETQ. In nucleotides, the CDR3 is TGCGCCAGCAGTTCAGCACCGGAAGATACGCAGTATTTT. It specifies CASSSAPEDTQYF.

The chain employs TRBV11-2 and TRBJ1-1; weak D call: TRBD1 (6 bases). V lost 5 bases to trimming and J lost 2 bases, with 15 bases between them. Germline CDR1 is SGHAT and CDR2 is FQNNGV. There are 15 residues in the CDR3. DNA of the CDR3: TGTGCCAGCAGCCTTACAGGGTCTGCAAACACTGAAGCTTTCTTT. This sequence encodes CASSLTGSANTEAFF.

V and J are TRBV7-2 and TRBJ1-4; possible D gene TRBD1, 5 bases. The V end was cut by 4 bases, the J end by 5 bases, with 8 bases between. Per germline, CDR1 SGHTA and CDR2 FQGNSA. The CDR3 sequence is 13 residues long. The CDR3 loop is CASSSQGNEKLFF. DNA for the CDR3: TGTGCCAGCAGCTCCCAGGGCAATGAAAAACTGTTTTTT.

This clonotype occurred many times. This chain links TRBV11-2 with TRBJ2-7; 7 bases fit TRBD2. The V and J ends lost 5 bases and 3 bases, in that order; junction bases with no gene match: 13. Germline V CDR1 and CDR2: SGHAT, FQNNGV. This CDR3 spans 16 amino acids. DNA for the CDR3: TGTGCCAGCAGCCCTGGGACTACCCGATACTTCTACGAGCAGTACTTC. This gives the protein CASSPGTTRYFYEQYF.

At least ten counts were recorded for this clonotype. The V and J genes are TRBV11-2 and TRBJ2-2; 8 bases are shared with TRBD1. The V gene end was trimmed by 2 bases and the J gene end by 6 bases; junction bases not matched to a gene: 5. This CDR3 has 15 amino acids. CDR1 and CDR2 (germline): SGHAT, FQNNGV. CDR3 in amino acids: CASSLSPGGSGELFF. The CDR3 DNA follows: TGTGCCAGCAGCTTATCCCCAGGGGGCTCCGGGGAGCTGTTTTTT.

V usage is TRBV25-1 and J usage is TRBJ2-2; 9 positions match TRBD1. There are 16 residues in the CDR3. Looked up from germline, CDR1 is MGHDK and CDR2 is SYGVNS. Losses at the gene ends were 3 bases for V and 3 bases for J; bases not matched to a gene: 5. CDR3 bases: TGTGCCAGCAGTGATTGGGGGACAGGGTACACCGGGGAGCTGTTTTTT. It specifies CASSDWGTGYTGELFF.

The chain couples TRBV6-2 or TRBV6-3 to TRBJ2-7; D remains unclear. V gave up 7 bases and J gave up 2 bases, with 9 bases separating them. Germline loops: CDR1 MNHEY, CDR2 SVGEGT. This CDR3 is 12 amino acids long. The CDR3 DNA is TGTGCCAGCATTGGTGCCGCCTACGAGCAGTACTTC. Translated: CASIGAAYEQYF.

This clonotype was observed a handful of times. CDR3 nucleotide sequence: TGTGCCTGGAGTGTACGGCCGGGACAGACCACCTCTGGGGCCAACGTCCTGACTTTC. Protein sequence: CAWSVRPGQTTSGANVLTF. The rearrangement links TRBV30 to TRBJ2-6; 7 bases align to TRBD1. The CDR3 loop spans 19 amino acids. Germline lookup yields CDR1 GTSNPN and CDR2 SVGIG (reference sequence). V gave up 0 bases and J gave up 0 bases; unmatched junction bases: 11.

Written as DNA, the CDR3 is TGTGCCTGGAGTTGGGGCGGCACCGGGGAGCTGTTTTTT. Translating it yields CAWSWGGTGELFF. The rearrangement links TRBV30 to TRBJ2-2, with D perhaps TRBD1 (5 bases). CDR1 is GTSNPN and CDR2 is SVGIG in the germline V gene (reference sequence). CDR3 length: 13 residues. V lost 2 bases, J lost 4 bases, and 8 bases lay in between.

This clonotype was picked up many times. The chain has TRBV7-9 and TRBJ1-2; D call uncertain. Per the germline V gene, CDR1 is SEHNR and CDR2 is FQNEAQ (reference sequence). There are 13 residues in the CDR3. V shed 4 bases and J shed 8 bases, with 14 bases lying between them. The CDR3 loop reads CASSSPRDTGYTF. CDR3 in DNA: TGTGCCAGCAGCTCCCCTAGGGATACAGGCTACACCTTC.

The chain uses TRBV27 and TRBJ1-1; maybe TRBD1 (6 bases). Looked up from germline, CDR1 is MNHEY and CDR2 is SMNVEV (reference sequence). Trimming left V 7 bases short and J 5 bases short, with 20 bases between. The CDR3 is 15 amino acids. CDR3 sequence: CASKPEVPQGTEAFF. DNA of the CDR3: TGTGCCAGCAAACCCGAGGTGCCGCAGGGGACTGAAGCTTTCTTT.

This clonotype was seen many times. V gene TRBV12-3 or TRBV12-4 combines with J gene TRBJ2-7, with a tentative D call TRBD1 (6 bases). This CDR3 comprises 14 residues. The V and J ends lost 5 bases and 0 bases respectively, with 11 bases between them. CDR3 nucleotide sequence: TGTGCCAGCAGTGCCGACAGGAGCTCCTACGAGCAGTACTTC. This codes for CASSADRSSYEQYF.

This sequence joins TRBV27 and TRBJ1-4, with unresolved D. The CDR3 consists of 14 residues. The germline CDR1 and CDR2 sequences are MNHEY and SMNVEV (reference sequence). Trimming pared 8 bases from V and 4 bases from J, leaving 14 bases between. CDR3 protein: CASGPGVGNEKLFF. The CDR3 bases are TGTGCCAGCGGACCAGGAGTGGGTAATGAAAAACTGTTTTTT.

This clonotype has only a few counts. The rearrangement uses TRBV12-3 or TRBV12-4 and TRBJ2-1; 10 nucleotides agree with TRBD2. Trimming cost V 2 bases and J 6 bases; bases outside gene matches: 13. This CDR3 has 18 residues. The CDR3 nucleotides read TGTGCCAGCAGTTTACGCGGGCGGGGTCTAGCGGGAGCCAATGAGCAGTTCTTC. It specifies CASSLRGRGLAGANEQFF.

This clonotype was observed at least ten times. The chain employs TRBV27 and TRBJ2-7, with TRBD2 identical over 11 bases. V dropped 2 bases and J dropped 3; count of bases not matched to a gene: 9. The length of the CDR3 is 17 residues. Germline V gene data show CDR1 as MNHEY and CDR2 as SMNVEV (reference sequence). CDR3 coding DNA: TGTGCCAGCAGTTTAAAAGGGGGACTAGCGGTAATCTACGAGCAGTACTTC. Translation gives CASSLKGGLAVIYEQYF.